One sample yielded the 8 T cell receptor beta chains listed below, sequenced in a study of T cells after somatic rescue of genetic block. Assay: immunoSEQ multiplex PCR; the TCRdb copy retains only in-frame clones and omits some. The sample consists of roughly 110,000 clones, 80% to 95% of them appearing once. The specimen was peripheral blood mononuclear cells (PBMCs). These receptors came from a woman between 18 and 29 years old.

The rearrangement joins TRBV18 to TRBJ2-7, with TRBD1 matching 7 bases. Unmatched junction bases numbered 4, after V lost 3 bases and J lost 5 bases. The germline V gene has CDR1 KGHSH and CDR2 LQKENI. CDR3 length equals 13 residues. The CDR3 spells CASSPGQNDEQYF. DNA for the CDR3: TGTGCCAGCTCACCGGGACAGAATGACGAGCAGTACTTC.

The chain employs TRBV5-1 and TRBJ2-7, with 10 bases that match TRBD2. CDR3 size: 15 residues. The J segment lost 6 bases and the V segment lost 2 bases, leaving 8 bases of the junction unmatched. Per germline, CDR1 SGHRS and CDR2 YFSETQ. The CDR3: CASSFPSGGITEQYF. CDR3 DNA sequence: TGCGCCAGCAGCTTCCCTAGCGGGGGAATTACCGAGCAGTACTTC.

The J gene is TRBJ1-3, the V gene TRBV19; D gene ambiguous. Germline CDR1 reads LNHDA; CDR2 reads SQIVND (reference sequence). This CDR3 region has 14 residues. V was clipped by 11 bases and J by 3 bases, with 17 bases between them. CDR3 region: CAGSAGRDGNTIYF. In DNA form, the CDR3 reads TGTGCCGGATCGGCCGGACGCGATGGAAACACCATATATTTT.

The chain couples TRBV5-1 to TRBJ2-3, with 11 bases aligning to TRBD2. The germline V gene encodes CDR1 SGHRS and CDR2 YFSETQ. The CDR3 contains 16 residues. Trimming cost V 4 bases and J 1 base; bases outside gene matches: 5. The CDR3 DNA follows: TGCGCCAGCAGCCAAGTACTAGCGGGGGGCACAGATACGCAGTATTTT. This codes for CASSQVLAGGTDTQYF.

This clone was detected once. This chain joins TRBV2 and TRBJ1-2, with 8 nucleotides matching TRBD1. V lost 7 bases to trimming and J lost 8 bases; unmatched junction nucleotides: 9. The CDR3 runs to 13 residues. Germline lookup yields CDR1 SNHLY and CDR2 FYNNEI. CDR3 nucleotide sequence: TGTGCCAGCACCCCGGGACAGGAAAGGGGCTACACCTTC. Translating it yields CASTPGQERGYTF.

A few counts support this clone. V gene TRBV5-1 combines with J gene TRBJ1-1, with 8 nucleotides matching TRBD1. CDR1 and CDR2 (germline): SGHRS, YFSETQ. The CDR3 sequence is 14 residues long. V trimming: 4 bases; J trimming: 2 bases; junction bases outside the gene matches: 4. The CDR3 DNA reads TGCGCCAGCAGCGAAGGACAGGGTAACACTGAAGCTTTCTTT. Amino acid sequence: CASSEGQGNTEAFF.

The chain links TRBV19 to TRBJ2-1, with TRBD1 matching 7 bases. After removal of 7 bases from V and 9 bases from J, the junction contained 9 bases not matched to a gene. CDR1 LNHDA and CDR2 SQIVND come from the germline V gene (reference sequence). The CDR3 totals 13 residues. CDR3 residues: CASTQGPLSEQFF. The CDR3, as DNA: TGTGCCAGTACACAGGGGCCGTTGAGTGAGCAGTTCTTC.

The J gene is TRBJ2-1, the V gene TRBV11-2; D is perhaps TRBD1 (7 bases). The CDR3 is 15 amino acids. Germline CDR1 is SGHAT and CDR2 is FQNNGV. Trimming pared 3 bases from V and 2 bases from J, leaving 11 bases between. The CDR3: CASSFRGETYNEQFF. CDR3 bases: TGTGCCAGCAGCTTCAGGGGGGAAACCTACAATGAGCAGTTCTTC.